This T cell receptor beta chain was identified in a study of blood T cell repertoires in COVID-19. Assay: immunoSEQ multiplex PCR; the TCRdb copy retains only in-frame clones and omits some. The data hold a few hundred thousand clones, with 65% to 90% observed a single time. This CDR3 spans 13 amino acids. Germline V gene data show CDR1 as MNHEY and CDR2 as SVGAGI. V lost 6 bases and J lost 5, with 13 bases in between. The clonotype comes from a man aged 50 or older with acute or convalescent COVID-19. The chain recombines TRBV6-5 with TRBJ1-1; D gene uncertain. The material sequenced was peripheral blood. This CDR3 is CASSEIRKTEAFF. The CDR3 region has the DNA TGTGCCAGCAGCGAGATACGAAAGACTGAAGCTTTCTTT.